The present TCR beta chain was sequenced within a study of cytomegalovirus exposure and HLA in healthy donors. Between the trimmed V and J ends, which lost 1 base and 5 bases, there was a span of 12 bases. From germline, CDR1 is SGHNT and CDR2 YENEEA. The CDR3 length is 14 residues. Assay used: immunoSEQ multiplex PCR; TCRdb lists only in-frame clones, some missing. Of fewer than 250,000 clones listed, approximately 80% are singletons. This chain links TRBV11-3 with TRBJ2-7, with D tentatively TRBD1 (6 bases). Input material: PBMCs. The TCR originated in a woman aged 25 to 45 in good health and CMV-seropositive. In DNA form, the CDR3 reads TGTGCCAGCAGCTTAGGCTCGACAGGTGACGAGCAGTACTTC. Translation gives CASSLGSTGDEQYF.